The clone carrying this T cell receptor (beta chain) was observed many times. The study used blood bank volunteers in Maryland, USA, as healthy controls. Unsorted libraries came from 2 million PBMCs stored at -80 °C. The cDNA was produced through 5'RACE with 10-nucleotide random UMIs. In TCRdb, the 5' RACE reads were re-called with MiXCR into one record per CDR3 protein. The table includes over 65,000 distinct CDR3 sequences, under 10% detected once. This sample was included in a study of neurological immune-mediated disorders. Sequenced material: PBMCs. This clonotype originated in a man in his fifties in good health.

The DNA of the CDR3 is TGCAGTGCTAGGGCACAGGCGGACACTGAAGCTTTCTTT. Translation gives CSARAQADTEAFF. The genes are TRBV20-1 and TRBJ1-1; TRBD1 is a possible D gene (5 bases). The CDR3 sequence is 13 residues long. The germline V gene has CDR1 DFQATT and CDR2 SNEGSKA (reference sequence). The germline V and J ends were trimmed by 3 bases and 3 bases, with 11 bases remaining between them.